These T cell receptor beta chains were read from a single sample in a study of blood T cell repertoires in COVID-19. Some clones are missing from TCRdb's copy, which holds only in-frame ones; the method was immunoSEQ multiplex PCR. The repertoire holds under 200,000 clones, with about four fifths as singletons. Sequenced: PBMCs or T cells enriched from blood (not recorded which). Source of these receptors: a man aged 45-65 years who had recovered from COVID-19. The CDR3 runs from the conserved cysteine through the conserved F or W.

j_gene: TRBJ2-1
v_gene: TRBV10-1
CDR3aa: CASSALGQGANEQFF

j_gene: TRBJ1-1
v_gene: TRBV7-3
CDR3aa: CASSLDSNTEAFF

j_gene: TRBJ1-4
v_gene: TRBV19
CDR3aa: CASSRRYSYNEKLFF

j_gene: TRBJ2-4
v_gene: TRBV27
CDR3aa: CASSLTAGGRGNIQYF

j_gene: TRBJ2-7
v_gene: TRBV5-1
CDR3aa: CASSQEGVEQYF

j_gene: TRBJ2-1
v_gene: TRBV7-3
CDR3aa: CASSLEPLAGYYNEQFF

j_gene: TRBJ2-5
v_gene: TRBV19
CDR3aa: CASSFTGTEQETQYF

j_gene: TRBJ2-6
v_gene: TRBV7-2
CDR3aa: CASSPQVVGANVLTF

j_gene: TRBJ1-2
v_gene: TRBV5-1
CDR3aa: CASSQDRYYYGYTF

j_gene: TRBJ1-1
v_gene: TRBV11-2
CDR3aa: CASSLDRSPAFF

j_gene: TRBJ2-7
v_gene: TRBV28
CDR3aa: CASSLGGTEQYF

j_gene: TRBJ1-6
v_gene: TRBV2
CDR3aa: CASSAFADSPLHF

j_gene: TRBJ2-3
v_gene: TRBV27
CDR3aa: CASKADYTDTQYF

j_gene: TRBJ1-5
v_gene: TRBV28
CDR3aa: CASSSGTGAQGQPQHF

j_gene: TRBJ2-7
v_gene: TRBV19
CDR3aa: CASSITAGSSYEQYF

j_gene: TRBJ1-2
v_gene: TRBV12-3/TRBV12-4
CDR3aa: CASSLVSYGYTF

j_gene: TRBJ2-3
v_gene: TRBV30
CDR3aa: CAWSPAGGGRADTQYF

j_gene: TRBJ1-5
v_gene: TRBV12-3/TRBV12-4
CDR3aa: CASRAGPQPQHF

j_gene: TRBJ2-3
v_gene: TRBV2
CDR3aa: CASSVMEADTQYF

j_gene: TRBJ2-5
v_gene: TRBV28
CDR3aa: CASSLSDVSGQVYF

j_gene: TRBJ2-7
v_gene: TRBV9
CDR3aa: CASSPRIRGSLGRFYEQYF

j_gene: TRBJ1-3
v_gene: TRBV29-1
CDR3aa: CSVDTGLSGNTIYF

j_gene: TRBJ1-1
v_gene: TRBV20-1
CDR3aa: CSASVMNTEAFF

j_gene: TRBJ2-3
v_gene: TRBV5-1
CDR3aa: CASGLVTDTQYF

j_gene: TRBJ2-5
v_gene: TRBV5-1
CDR3aa: CASSLGVQGAGETQYF

j_gene: TRBJ1-6
v_gene: TRBV5-1
CDR3aa: CASSVGGQVRNSPLHF

j_gene: TRBJ2-3
v_gene: TRBV6-5
CDR3aa: CASSYNGASPDTQYF

j_gene: TRBJ1-3
v_gene: TRBV29-1
CDR3aa: CSVESAGRGNTIYF

j_gene: TRBJ2-7
v_gene: TRBV5-1
CDR3aa: CASSTGTVGYEQYF

j_gene: TRBJ1-1
v_gene: TRBV27
CDR3aa: CASSLFRGFTEAFF

j_gene: TRBJ2-3
v_gene: TRBV2
CDR3aa: CASTRPIDGGLAGETDTQYF

j_gene: TRBJ1-2
v_gene: TRBV7-9
CDR3aa: CASSPTGLDGYTF

j_gene: TRBJ2-1
v_gene: TRBV12-3/TRBV12-4
CDR3aa: CASSLTGNEQFF

j_gene: TRBJ2-4
v_gene: TRBV3-1/TRBV3-2
CDR3aa: CASSLTGQGDIQYF

j_gene: TRBJ2-2
v_gene: TRBV5-1
CDR3aa: CASRRRAPNTGELFF

j_gene: TRBJ2-4
v_gene: TRBV28
CDR3aa: CASWGSGRVSIQYF

j_gene: TRBJ1-6
v_gene: TRBV5-1
CDR3aa: CASSPHGQGGNSPLHF

j_gene: TRBJ1-4
v_gene: TRBV2
CDR3aa: CASSSDRSGTNEKLFF

j_gene: TRBJ1-1
v_gene: TRBV6-6
CDR3aa: CASSFRGMNTEAFF

j_gene: TRBJ2-7
v_gene: TRBV5-1
CDR3aa: CASSLGDRGNEQYF

j_gene: TRBJ2-1
v_gene: TRBV10-3
CDR3aa: CAIKSGLAGGNNEQFF

j_gene: TRBJ2-7
v_gene: TRBV28
CDR3aa: CASSTGTGGYEQYF

j_gene: TRBJ1-6
v_gene: TRBV5-1
CDR3aa: CASSTRGVGNSPLHF

j_gene: TRBJ2-5
v_gene: TRBV5-1
CDR3aa: CASSAARGPGEYF

j_gene: TRBJ1-5
v_gene: TRBV7-2
CDR3aa: CASNLIKTGKGSNQPQHF

j_gene: TRBJ2-1
v_gene: TRBV3-1/TRBV3-2
CDR3aa: CASSQEGQGYNEQFF

j_gene: TRBJ2-7
v_gene: TRBV5-4
CDR3aa: CASSPKGRDQSYEQYF